Listed here are 17 T cell receptor beta chains from one sample, sequenced in a study of blood T cell repertoires in COVID-19. Repertoires were generated with immunoSEQ multiplex PCR, while TCRdb's copy carries only in-frame clones and drops some. The sample comprises around 67,000 clones, 91% of which are singletons, and nearly 8.5% rests with the top ten. Sequenced input: peripheral blood. The receptors here all came from a human donor in a cohort sampled during active COVID-19.

Turning to this clone: The sample contains more than one DNA sequence encoding this CDR3. The rearrangement links TRBV27 to TRBJ2-7; no definite D call. This CDR3 has 10 amino acids. Trimming took off 3 bases at V and 7 bases at J, with 4 bases between the two ends. CDR1 and CDR2 from the germline V gene are MNHEY and SMNVEV (reference sequence). The CDR3 reads CASSLREQYF. CDR3 bases: TGTGCCAGCAGTTTGCGAGAGCAGTACTTC.

The rearrangement joins TRBV11-2 to TRBJ2-7; D gene ambiguous. Deletions cut 5 bases from V and 5 bases from J, with 13 bases between. CDR1 and CDR2 from the germline V gene are SGHAT and FQNNGV. The CDR3 extends over 13 amino acids. CDR3 coding DNA: TGTGCCAGCAGCCAAAGGTGGCAGGACGAGCAGTACTTC. It translates to CASSQRWQDEQYF. Combining the CDR3 with reference TRBV11-2 and TRBJ2-7 gives the whole variable domain EAGVAQSPRYKIIEKRQSVAFWCNPISGHATLYWYQQILGQGPKLLIQFQNNGVVDDSQLPKDRFSAERLKGVDSTLKIQPAKLEDSAVYLCASSQRWQDEQYFGPGTRLTVT.

In nucleotides, the CDR3 is TGTGCCAGCTCACCAGACAGGGGTAACCGGAATAGCAATCAGCCCCAGCATTTT. Its protein is CASSPDRGNRNSNQPQHF. The chain combines TRBV18 with TRBJ1-5; TRBD1 matches at 8 bases. CDR1 KGHSH and CDR2 LQKENI come from the germline V gene. The CDR3 totals 18 residues. Trimming at V came to 2 bases and at J to 0 bases, leaving 9 bases not matched to a gene.

This rearrangement joins TRBV6-5 to TRBJ1-3; 9 bases match TRBD1. V gave up 7 bases and J gave up 2 bases; unmatched junction bases: 6. The CDR3 contains 15 residues. Germline V gene lookup returns CDR1 MNHEY and CDR2 SVGAGI. The CDR3 DNA is TGTGCCAGCACTGGACAGGGGATTACTGGAAACACCATATATTTT. Its translation is CASTGQGITGNTIYF.

This clone was seen once. The rearrangement links TRBV6-5 to TRBJ2-7; 7 positions agree with TRBD2. V was clipped by 6 bases and J by 2 bases; unmatched bases: 10. The V gene's germline CDR1 is MNHEY and CDR2 SVGAGI. The CDR3 spans 15 residues. The CDR3 reads CASRERSGVTYEQYF. The CDR3 nucleotides read TGTGCCAGCAGGGAGCGGAGCGGGGTTACCTACGAGCAGTACTTC.

The genes are TRBV27 and TRBJ1-2; D is possibly TRBD1 (6 bases). The CDR3 has 14 residues. Germline assignment: CDR1 MNHEY and CDR2 SMNVEV (reference sequence). The V gene lost 1 base and the J gene lost 4 bases, with 10 bases spanning the gap. CDR3 nucleotide sequence: TGTGCCAGCAGTTTATACAGGGTTCCCTATGGCTACACCTTC. Protein product: CASSLYRVPYGYTF.

The J gene is TRBJ2-7, the V gene TRBV7-8, with D tentatively TRBD1 (5 bases). The length of the CDR3 is 15 residues. Per germline, CDR1 SGHVS and CDR2 FQNEAQ. V dropped 1 base and J dropped 2 bases, with 12 bases sitting between them. The CDR3 region is CASSLGQGPPYEQYF. DNA for the CDR3: TGTGCCAGCAGCTTAGGTCAGGGTCCCCCCTACGAGCAGTACTTC.

This sequence joins TRBV5-5 and TRBJ2-7; TRBD1 agrees at 9 bases. Germline trimming cut 4 bases from V and 3 bases from J; bases unmatched to any gene: 5. There are 14 residues in the CDR3. Germline V CDR1 and CDR2: SGHKS, YYEKEE (reference sequence). CDR3 DNA sequence: TGTGCCAGCAGCACCGGACAGGGGCTCTACGAGCAGTACTTC. The encoded protein is CASSTGQGLYEQYF.

The chain is built from TRBV2 and TRBJ1-2; 9 bases line up with TRBD1. This CDR3 has 16 residues. Germline V lookup: CDR1 SNHLY, CDR2 FYNNEI. With V trimmed by 5 bases and J by 5 bases, 12 bases remained unmatched. CDR3 sequence reads: CASSLIGTGLLYGYTF. The CDR3 DNA reads as TGTGCCAGCAGTCTTATCGGGACAGGGTTACTATATGGCTACACCTTC.

The V gene is TRBV28, the J gene TRBJ1-2; D might be TRBD1 (6 bases). Germline CDR1 MDHEN, CDR2 SYDVKM. With 3 bases removed from V and 2 bases from J, the gap between germline ends came to 7 bases. The CDR3 is 13 amino acids. The CDR3 bases are TGTGCCAGCAGTTTCGGACAGAACTATGGCTACACCTTC. Amino acid sequence: CASSFGQNYGYTF.

The CDR3 bases are TGCGCCAGCAGCTTCTCAGGCCGGGAGGTCGAGCAGTACTTC. Protein: CASSFSGREVEQYF. V is TRBV5-1 and J is TRBJ2-7, with TRBD2 identical over 7 bases. The J segment lost 6 bases and the V segment lost 2 bases, leaving 8 bases of the junction unmatched. This CDR3 region has 14 residues. Germline CDR1 reads SGHRS; CDR2 reads YFSETQ.

This clone was detected a few times. This chain links TRBV5-4 with TRBJ2-5, with TRBD2 matching over 12 bases. The V segment lost 1 base and the J segment 2 bases; nucleotides outside the gene matches: 9. From germline, CDR1 is SGHNT and CDR2 YYREEE (reference sequence). This CDR3 has 18 residues. The CDR3 region has the DNA TGTGCCAGCAGCTTGTGGGCTAGCGGGGGGGCCTGGCAAGAGACCCAGTACTTC. Its protein product is CASSLWASGGAWQETQYF.

The chain combines TRBV11-2 with TRBJ1-2; 7 nucleotides align to TRBD1. Germline V gene lookup returns CDR1 SGHAT and CDR2 FQNNGV. Unmatched junction bases numbered 9, after V lost 7 bases and J lost 4 bases. The CDR3 runs 14 residues. CDR3 loop: CASTPGQWSYGYTF. The CDR3 nucleotides are TGTGCCAGCACCCCGGGACAGTGGAGCTATGGCTACACCTTC. Supplemented by reference TRBV11-2 and TRBJ1-2, the full variable domain reads EAGVAQSPRYKIIEKRQSVAFWCNPISGHATLYWYQQILGQGPKLLIQFQNNGVVDDSQLPKDRFSAERLKGVDSTLKIQPAKLEDSAVYLCASTPGQWSYGYTFGSGTRLTVV.

The chain has TRBV14 and TRBJ2-5; 9 bases map to TRBD2. The germline gives CDR1 SGHDN, CDR2 FVKESK. Losses at the gene ends were 1 base for V and 3 bases for J; bases not matched to a gene: 12. The CDR3 loop spans 18 amino acids. The CDR3 loop reads CASSQGGGLASFEETQYF. The CDR3 DNA is TGTGCCAGCAGCCAAGGAGGTGGACTAGCGTCATTTGAAGAGACCCAGTACTTC.

The chain uses TRBV10-3 and TRBJ1-1, with D possibly matching TRBD1 (5 bases). Germline-derived CDR1 and CDR2 are ENHRY and SYGVKD. The CDR3 has 14 amino acids. The V end lost 0 bases, the J end lost 7 bases, and 12 bases lay between the germline ends. The CDR3 reads CAISESGGHLEAFF. CDR3 DNA: TGTGCCATCAGTGAGTCCGGCGGACACCTTGAAGCTTTCTTT.

The V gene is TRBV2, the J gene TRBJ1-2, with 10 bases that match TRBD1. Looked up from germline, CDR1 is SNHLY and CDR2 is FYNNEI. V shed 7 bases and J 8 bases; nucleotides not matched to a gene: 10. The CDR3 runs 14 residues. The DNA for the CDR3 is TGTGCCAGCATTGGGACAGGGGCTTATCGGGGCTACACCTTC. It codes for CASIGTGAYRGYTF.

This clone has only one observation. The chain couples TRBV6-5 to TRBJ1-2, with 7 bases lining up with TRBD1. Germline loops: CDR1 MNHEY, CDR2 SVGAGI. The CDR3 extends over 15 amino acids. After removal of 7 bases from V and 4 bases from J, the junction contained 12 bases not matched to a gene. CDR3 loop: CASISLGGGSYGYTF. CDR3 DNA sequence: TGTGCCAGCATCAGTCTAGGGGGCGGATCCTATGGCTACACCTTC.